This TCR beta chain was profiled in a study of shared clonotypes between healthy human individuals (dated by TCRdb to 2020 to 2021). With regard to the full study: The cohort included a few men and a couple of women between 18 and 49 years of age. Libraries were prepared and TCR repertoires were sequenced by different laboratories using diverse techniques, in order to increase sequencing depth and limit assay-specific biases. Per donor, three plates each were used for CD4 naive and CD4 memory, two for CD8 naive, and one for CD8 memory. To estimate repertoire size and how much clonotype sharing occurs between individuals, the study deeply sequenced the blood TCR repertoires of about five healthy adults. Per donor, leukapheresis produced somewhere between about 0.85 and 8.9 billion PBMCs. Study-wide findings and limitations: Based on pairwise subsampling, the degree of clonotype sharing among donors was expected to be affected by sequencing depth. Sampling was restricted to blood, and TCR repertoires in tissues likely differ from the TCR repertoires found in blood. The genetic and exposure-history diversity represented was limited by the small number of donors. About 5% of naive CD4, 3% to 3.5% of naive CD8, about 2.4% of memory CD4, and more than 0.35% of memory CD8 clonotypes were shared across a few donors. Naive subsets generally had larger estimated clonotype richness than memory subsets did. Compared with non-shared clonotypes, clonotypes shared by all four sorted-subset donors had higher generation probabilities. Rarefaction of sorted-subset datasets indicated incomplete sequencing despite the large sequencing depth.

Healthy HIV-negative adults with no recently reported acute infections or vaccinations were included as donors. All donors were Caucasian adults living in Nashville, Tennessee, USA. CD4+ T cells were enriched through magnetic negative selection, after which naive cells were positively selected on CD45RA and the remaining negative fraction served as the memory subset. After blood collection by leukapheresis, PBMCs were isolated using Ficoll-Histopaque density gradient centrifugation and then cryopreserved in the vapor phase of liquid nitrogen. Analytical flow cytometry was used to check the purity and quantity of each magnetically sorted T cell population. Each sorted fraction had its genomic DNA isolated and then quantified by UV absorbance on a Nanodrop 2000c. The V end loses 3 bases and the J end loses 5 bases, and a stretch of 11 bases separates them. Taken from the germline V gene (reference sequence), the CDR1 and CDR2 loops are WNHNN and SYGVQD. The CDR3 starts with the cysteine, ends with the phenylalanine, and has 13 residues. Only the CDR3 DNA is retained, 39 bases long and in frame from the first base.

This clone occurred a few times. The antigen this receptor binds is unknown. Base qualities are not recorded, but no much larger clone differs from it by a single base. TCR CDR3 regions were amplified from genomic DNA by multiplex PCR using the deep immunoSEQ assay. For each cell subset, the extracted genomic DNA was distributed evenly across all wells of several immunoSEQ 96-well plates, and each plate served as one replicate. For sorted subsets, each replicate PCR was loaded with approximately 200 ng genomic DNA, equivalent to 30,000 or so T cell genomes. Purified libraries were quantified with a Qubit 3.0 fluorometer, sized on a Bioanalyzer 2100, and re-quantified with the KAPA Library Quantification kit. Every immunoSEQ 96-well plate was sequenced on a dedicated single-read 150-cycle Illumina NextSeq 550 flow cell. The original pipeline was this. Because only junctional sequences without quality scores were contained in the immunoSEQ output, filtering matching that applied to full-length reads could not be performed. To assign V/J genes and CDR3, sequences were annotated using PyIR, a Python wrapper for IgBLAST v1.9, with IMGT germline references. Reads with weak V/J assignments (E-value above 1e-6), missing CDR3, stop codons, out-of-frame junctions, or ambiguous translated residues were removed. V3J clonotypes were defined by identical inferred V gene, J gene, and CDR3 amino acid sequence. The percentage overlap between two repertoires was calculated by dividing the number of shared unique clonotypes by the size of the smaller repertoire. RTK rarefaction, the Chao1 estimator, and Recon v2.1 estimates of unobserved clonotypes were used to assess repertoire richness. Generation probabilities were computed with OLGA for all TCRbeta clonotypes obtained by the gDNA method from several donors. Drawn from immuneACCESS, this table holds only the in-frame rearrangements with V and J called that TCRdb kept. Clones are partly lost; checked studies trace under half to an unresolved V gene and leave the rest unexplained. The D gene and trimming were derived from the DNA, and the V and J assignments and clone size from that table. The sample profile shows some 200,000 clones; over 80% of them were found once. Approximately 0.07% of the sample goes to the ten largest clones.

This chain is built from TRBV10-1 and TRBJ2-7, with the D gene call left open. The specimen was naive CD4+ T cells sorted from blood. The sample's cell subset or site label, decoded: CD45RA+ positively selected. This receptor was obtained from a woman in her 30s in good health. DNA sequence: TGCGCCAGCAGTGAATACACATCTAACGAGCAGTACTTC. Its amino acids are CASSEYTSNEQYF.